This T cell receptor beta chain is from a study of memory CD4+ T cells and cytomegalovirus serostatus. With respect to this clone: As yet, its antigen is unknown.

Methods used by the authors: After removing out-of-frame reads, 2,204,828 distinct TCRbeta sequences remained. The table came from immunoSEQ multiplex PCR; TCRdb's copy has only in-frame clones and leaves some out. Clone size and the V and J calls come from that table; the DNA yielded D and trimming. The table shows about 60,000 clones, with over 65% occurring only once. Study conclusions and caveats: The CMV-associated TCR signature appears largely within the CD4+ memory repertoire. About 40% of the roughly 160 known CMV-associated TCRbeta sequences appeared in CD4+ memory. CMV serostatus prediction reached median AUC approximately 0.96, or 0.89 with US-trained model.

Germline values: CDR1 PRHDT, CDR2 FYEKMQ (reference sequence). V lost 3 bases to trimming and J lost 6 bases, with 13 bases between them. The CDR3 consists of 14 residues. Single viable CD3+CD4+CD8-CD45RO+ cells were sorted as the memory CD4+ T cells. The TCR was taken from an adult in good health and CMV-seropositive. The chain links TRBV13 to TRBJ2-3; D possibly corresponds to TRBD2 (5 bases). The sample taken for sequencing was memory CD4+ T cells from blood. Written as DNA, the CDR3 is TGTGCCAGCAGCTTTGCTGGGAGTTCGGATACGCAGTATTTT. Its translation: CASSFAGSSDTQYF.